This T cell receptor beta chain was recovered during a study of Graves' ophthalmopathy and Graves' hyperthyroidism. RNA transcripts were the source from which TCR beta CDR3 regions were amplified. Scientists carried out first-round RT-PCR using HTBI primers and then a second-round multiplex PCR. TCRdb reanalysed the multiplex PCR reads using MiXCR and keeps one entry per CDR3 protein. The sample yields 200,000 to 250,000 distinct CDR3 sequences, around 28% seen once. The CDR3 sequence is 15 residues long. The V gene's germline CDR1 is DFQATT and CDR2 SNEGSKA (reference sequence). After removal of 4 bases from V and 7 bases from J, the junction contained 14 bases not matched to a gene. Certain patients, namely those with other autoimmune diseases, uncontrolled infections, pregnancy or lactation, were excluded. Ten or more counts support this clonotype.

Sequences were obtained from peripheral blood. The clonotype was recovered from a man aged 45-60 years with Graves' ophthalmopathy. V is TRBV20-1 and J is TRBJ2-5; 8 positions match TRBD1. CDR3 in amino acids: CSATAPDRVSRTQYF. As DNA, the CDR3 is TGCAGTGCTACGGCCCCGGACAGGGTGAGTCGGACCCAGTACTTC.